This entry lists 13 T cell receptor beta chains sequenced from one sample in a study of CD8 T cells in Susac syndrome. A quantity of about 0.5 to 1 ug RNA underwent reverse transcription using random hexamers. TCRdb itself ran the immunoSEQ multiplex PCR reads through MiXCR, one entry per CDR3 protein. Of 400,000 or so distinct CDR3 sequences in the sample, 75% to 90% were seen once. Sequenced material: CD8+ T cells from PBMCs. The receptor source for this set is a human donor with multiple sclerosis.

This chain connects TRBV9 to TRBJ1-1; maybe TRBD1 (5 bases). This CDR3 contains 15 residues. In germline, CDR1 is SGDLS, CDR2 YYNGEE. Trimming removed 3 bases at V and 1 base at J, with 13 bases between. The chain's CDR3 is CASSARPGGNTEAFF. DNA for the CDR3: TGTGCCAGCAGCGCCAGGCCCGGGGGGAACACTGAAGCTTTCTTT.

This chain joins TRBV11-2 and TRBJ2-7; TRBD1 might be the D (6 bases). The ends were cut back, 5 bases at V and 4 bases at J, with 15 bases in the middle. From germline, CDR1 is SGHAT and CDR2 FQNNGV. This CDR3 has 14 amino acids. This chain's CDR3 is CASSAQGNSYEQYF. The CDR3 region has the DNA TGTGCCAGCAGCGCCCAGGGGAACTCATACGAGCAGTACTTC.

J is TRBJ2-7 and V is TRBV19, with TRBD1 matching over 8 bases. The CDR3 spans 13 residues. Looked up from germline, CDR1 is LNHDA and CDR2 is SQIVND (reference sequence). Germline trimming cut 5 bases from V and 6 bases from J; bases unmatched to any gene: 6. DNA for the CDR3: TGTGCCAGTAGTGCGGGACAGGCGGTCGAGCAGTACTTC. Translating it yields CASSAGQAVEQYF.

The CDR3 loop reads CASRYGHTIYF. CDR3 in DNA: TGCGCCAGCAGATACGGACACACCATATATTTT. This chain joins TRBV4-1 and TRBJ1-3; D unclear. Germline assignment: CDR1 MGHRA and CDR2 YSYEKL. V lost 6 bases, J lost 8 bases, and 8 bases lay in between. The CDR3 has 11 amino acids.

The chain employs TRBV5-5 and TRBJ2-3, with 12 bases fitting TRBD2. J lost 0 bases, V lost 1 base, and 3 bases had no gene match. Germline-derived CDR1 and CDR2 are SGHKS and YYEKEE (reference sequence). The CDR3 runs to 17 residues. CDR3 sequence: CASSLLLAGGSTDTQYF. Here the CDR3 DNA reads TGTGCCAGCAGCTTGCTACTAGCGGGAGGAAGCACAGATACGCAGTATTTT.

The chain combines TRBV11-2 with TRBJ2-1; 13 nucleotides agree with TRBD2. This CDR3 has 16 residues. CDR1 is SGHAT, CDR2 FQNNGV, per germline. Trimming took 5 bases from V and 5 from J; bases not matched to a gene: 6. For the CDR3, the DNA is TGTGCCAGCAGCCCTTGGACTAGCGGGAGCAACAATGAGCAGTTCTTC. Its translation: CASSPWTSGSNNEQFF.

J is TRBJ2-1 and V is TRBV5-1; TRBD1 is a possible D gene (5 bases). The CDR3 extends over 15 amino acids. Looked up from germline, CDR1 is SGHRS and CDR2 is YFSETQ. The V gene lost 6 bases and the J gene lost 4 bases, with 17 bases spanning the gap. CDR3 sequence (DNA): TGCGCCAGCACACCGACAGCGAGCTCGTACAATGAGCAGTTCTTC. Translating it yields CASTPTASSYNEQFF.

This CDR3 reads CASSLLDSYEQYF. CDR3 coding DNA: TGTGCCAGCAGTTTGCTAGATTCCTACGAGCAGTACTTC. V is TRBV6-2 or TRBV6-3 and J is TRBJ2-7; no clear D gene. Trimming cost V 4 bases and J 1 base, with 8 bases left between them. The CDR3 is made up of 13 amino acids. CDR1 and CDR2 from the germline V gene are MNHEY and SVGEGT.

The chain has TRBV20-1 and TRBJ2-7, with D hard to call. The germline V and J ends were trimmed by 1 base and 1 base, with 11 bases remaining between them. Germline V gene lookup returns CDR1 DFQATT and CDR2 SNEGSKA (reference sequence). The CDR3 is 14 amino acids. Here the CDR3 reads CSARATPGSYEQYF. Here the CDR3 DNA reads TGCAGTGCTAGAGCTACCCCCGGGTCCTACGAGCAGTACTTC.

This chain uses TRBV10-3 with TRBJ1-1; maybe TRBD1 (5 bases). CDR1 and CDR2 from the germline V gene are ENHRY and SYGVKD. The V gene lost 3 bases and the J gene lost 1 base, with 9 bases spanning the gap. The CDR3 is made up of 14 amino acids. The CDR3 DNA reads TGTGCCATCAGTGATCCGGGGACGAACACTGAAGCTTTCTTT. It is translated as CAISDPGTNTEAFF.

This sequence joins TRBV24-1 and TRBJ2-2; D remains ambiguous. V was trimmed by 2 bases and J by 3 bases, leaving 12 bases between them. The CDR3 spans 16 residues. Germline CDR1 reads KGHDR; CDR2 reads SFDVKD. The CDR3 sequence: CATSDSFAPYTGELFF. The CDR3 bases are TGTGCCACCAGTGATTCATTCGCGCCCTACACCGGGGAGCTGTTTTTT.

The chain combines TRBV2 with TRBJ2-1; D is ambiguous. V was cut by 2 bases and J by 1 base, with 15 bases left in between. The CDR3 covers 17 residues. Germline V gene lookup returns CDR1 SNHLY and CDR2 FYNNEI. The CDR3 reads CASSEMAGRLSYNEQFF. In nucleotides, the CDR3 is TGTGCCAGCAGTGAAATGGCAGGCCGGTTGTCCTACAATGAGCAGTTCTTC.

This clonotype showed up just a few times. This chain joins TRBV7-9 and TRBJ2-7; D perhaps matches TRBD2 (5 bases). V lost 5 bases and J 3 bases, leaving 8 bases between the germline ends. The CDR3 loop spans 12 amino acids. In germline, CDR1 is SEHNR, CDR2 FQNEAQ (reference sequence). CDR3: CASSPLGYEQYF. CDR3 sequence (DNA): TGTGCCAGCAGCCCACTAGGCTACGAGCAGTACTTC.